The 17 T cell receptor beta chains in this list originate from one sample, sequenced in a study of molecular identifiers for immune sequencing clone quantification. TCRdb reprocessed the PCR reads with MiXCR, giving one entry per CDR3 protein. The data show about 500,000 distinct CDR3 sequences, less than 30% seen once. Sequencing used naive CD8+ T cells from blood, with Jurkat cell RNA spiked in. Regarding subset: FACS-sorted CD8+CD4-CCR7+CD45RA+ naive T cells. The receptors stem from a human donor in good health. Some libraries in this study had Jurkat cell RNA spiked in.

Comments on this clonotype: At one boundary the junction diverges from the germline segment, which might be a read error. The chain uses TRBV12-3 or TRBV12-4 and TRBJ1-2; D perhaps matches TRBD1 (5 bases). The CDR3 is made up of 15 amino acids. The CDR3 region is CATSLRGPPNYGYTF. DNA of the CDR3: TGTGCCACCAGTTTGAGGGGCCCCCCCAACTATGGCTACACCTTC.

This clonotype has at least ten counts. The V gene is TRBV4-1, the J gene TRBJ2-1; 7 bases agree with TRBD1. The V segment lost 0 bases and the J segment 6 bases; nucleotides outside the gene matches: 2. CDR3 length: 14 amino acids. Germline V gene data show CDR1 as MGHRA and CDR2 as YSYEKL. This CDR3 reads CASSQENRGNEQFF. In nucleotides, the CDR3 is TGCGCCAGCAGCCAAGAGAACAGGGGCAATGAGCAGTTCTTC.

This clonotype was picked up a small number of times. The V call is TRBV27, the J call TRBJ2-1, with D tentatively TRBD2 (6 bases). The CDR3 consists of 17 residues. Germline V gives CDR1 MNHEY, CDR2 SMNVEV (reference sequence). V shed 3 bases and J shed 0 bases, with 15 bases lying between them. This chain's CDR3 is CASSFLVMGGSYNEQFF. The CDR3 DNA sequence: TGTGCCAGCAGTTTCCTAGTTATGGGGGGCTCCTACAATGAGCAGTTCTTC.

The V gene is TRBV7-2, the J gene TRBJ2-7; 8 nucleotides match TRBD2. Germline CDR1 SGHTA, CDR2 FQGNSA. This CDR3 region has 14 residues. J gave up 7 bases and V 2 bases, and 7 bases lay outside the gene matches. Here the CDR3 DNA reads TGTGCCAGCAGCTTATCCGGGACTAGTAGGGAGCAGTACTTC. Its translation: CASSLSGTSREQYF.

This clonotype was recorded many times. The chain couples TRBV7-2 to TRBJ2-3, with D tentatively TRBD1 (5 bases). V was shortened by 2 bases and J by 5 bases, with 11 bases between the two germline ends. From germline, CDR1 is SGHTA and CDR2 FQGNSA. CDR3 length: 14 residues. The CDR3 DNA reads TGTGCCAGCAGCTTAATGCTAGGACAAGATACGCAGTATTTT. It codes for CASSLMLGQDTQYF. Using reference TRBV7-2 and TRBJ2-3 for the parts outside the CDR3, the full variable domain is GAGVSQSPSNKVTEKGKDVELRCDPISGHTALYWYRQSLGQGLEFLIYFQGNSAPDKSGLPSDRFSAERTGGSVSTLTIQRTQQEDSAVYLCASSLMLGQDTQYFGPGTRLTVL.

This clonotype was picked up a small number of times. The chain employs TRBV6-5 and TRBJ2-5; TRBD1 agrees at 7 bases. Germline lookup yields CDR1 MNHEY and CDR2 SVGAGI. V was clipped by 2 bases and J by 2 bases; unmatched bases: 5. The length of the CDR3 is 15 residues. CDR3 loop: CASSYTGTAQETQYF. The CDR3 nucleotides read TGTGCCAGCAGTTACACCGGGACAGCTCAAGAGACCCAGTACTTC.

The sample holds many counts of this clonotype. This chain connects TRBV6-5 to TRBJ2-2; D may be TRBD1 or TRBD2 (5 bases each). Germline V CDR1 and CDR2: MNHEY, SVGAGI. This CDR3 contains 14 residues. Trimming removed 6 bases from V and 17 bases from J, with 25 bases in between. CDR3 nucleotide sequence: TGTGCCAGCAGCCGACAAGGACAAACCGGGGTGCTTTTTTTT. This codes for CASSRQGQTGVLFF.

On this clonotype: At one boundary the junction diverges from the germline segment, which might be a read error. The V and J genes are TRBV4-1 and TRBJ2-1, with 7 bases that match TRBD1. Per germline, CDR1 MGHRA and CDR2 YSYEKL. This CDR3 has 12 amino acids. The CDR3 DNA reads as TGCGCCCGCAGCCCAGGGGGCAATGAGCAGTTCTTC. As protein: CARSPGGNEQFF.

V is TRBV4-3 and J is TRBJ2-7; 7 positions match TRBD2. This CDR3 is 15 amino acids long. The V gene's germline CDR1 is LGHNA and CDR2 YSLEER. V dropped 2 bases and J dropped 6; count of bases not matched to a gene: 10. This chain's CDR3 is CASSQRAGGLREQYF. The CDR3 bases are TGCGCCAGCAGCCAACGGGCCGGGGGACTACGCGAGCAGTACTTC.

The chain carries TRBV19 and TRBJ1-1, with 8 nucleotides matching TRBD1. This CDR3 is 15 amino acids long. Losses at the gene ends were 7 bases for V and 1 base for J; bases not matched to a gene: 8. CDR1 and CDR2 (germline): LNHDA, SQIVND (reference sequence). The CDR3 coding sequence is TGTGCCAGTACATCCCCCGACAGGGGGAACACTGAAGCTTTCTTT. It specifies CASTSPDRGNTEAFF.

This clonotype was picked up many times. The chain joins TRBV27 to TRBJ2-7, with D tentatively TRBD2 (5 bases). The length of the CDR3 is 14 residues. V was cut by 8 bases and J by 3 bases, with 17 bases left in between. Germline V gene lookup returns CDR1 MNHEY and CDR2 SMNVEV (reference sequence). The CDR3 is CASHTSGVHYEQYF. For the CDR3, the DNA is TGTGCCAGCCATACATCCGGGGTCCACTACGAGCAGTACTTC.

The chain is built from TRBV5-1 and TRBJ2-6; 7 bases match TRBD1. V dropped 2 bases and J dropped 2; count of bases not matched to a gene: 10. The CDR3 is 18 amino acids. CDR1 is SGHRS and CDR2 is YFSETQ in the germline V gene. The CDR3 is CASSFMWQGVTGANVLTF. In DNA, the CDR3 is TGCGCCAGCAGCTTTATGTGGCAGGGGGTCACTGGGGCCAACGTCCTGACTTTC.

The chain carries TRBV11-2 and TRBJ2-5; possibly TRBD2 for D (6 bases). The CDR3 runs 13 residues. The germline V and J ends were trimmed by 5 bases and 5 bases, with 12 bases remaining between them. The germline V gene has CDR1 SGHAT and CDR2 FQNNGV. CDR3 sequence (DNA): TGTGCCAGCAGCCTTGGGACTCCGGAGACCCAGTACTTC. Its translation is CASSLGTPETQYF.

At least ten counts were recorded for this clonotype. The chain links TRBV7-9 to TRBJ2-1; the D is unclear. The CDR3 contains 13 residues. Trimming took off 5 bases at V and 8 bases at J, with 13 bases between the two ends. Germline V lookup: CDR1 SEHNR, CDR2 FQNEAQ (reference sequence). The CDR3 protein is CASSPSSSHEQFF. For the CDR3, the DNA is TGTGCCAGCAGCCCCAGTTCGTCCCATGAGCAGTTCTTC. Full variable domain (missing parts from reference TRBV7-9 and TRBJ2-1): DTGVSQNPRHKITKRGQNVTFRCDPISEHNRLYWYRQTLGQGPEFLTYFQNEAQLEKSRLLSDRFSAERPKGSFSTLEIQRTEQGDSAMYLCASSPSSSHEQFFGPGTRLTVL.

The chain recombines TRBV24-1 with TRBJ2-2; TRBD1 agrees at 11 bases. The CDR3 spans 17 residues. Germline V gives CDR1 KGHDR, CDR2 SFDVKD. The ends lost 0 bases at V and 4 bases at J; junction bases unmatched: 3. The CDR3: CATSDLPGTGGTGELFF. For the CDR3, the DNA is TGTGCCACCAGTGATTTGCCGGGGACAGGGGGCACCGGGGAGCTGTTTTTT.

Concerning this clonotype: It may be a read error: a sequence one base away is much more abundant. This chain links TRBV11-2 with TRBJ2-3; TRBD1 aligns across 10 bases. The assigned J gene may be wrong: the sequence end matches TRBJ1-5 better. Germline CDR1 SGHAT, CDR2 FQNNGV. The CDR3 spans 15 residues. The chain's CDR3 is CASSYGQGGGDTQHF. For the CDR3, the DNA is TGTGCCAGCAGCTATGGACAGGGGGGCGGAGATACGCAGCATTTT.

This clonotype was counted between two and nine times. V usage is TRBV12-3 or TRBV12-4 and J usage is TRBJ2-1; weak D call: TRBD2 (7 bases). The CDR3 is made up of 14 amino acids. Trimming stripped 8 bases from V and 3 bases from J, with 14 bases between. The CDR3 DNA reads TGTGCCAGCGGGGGGGCGGGTTTCTACAATGAGCAGTTCTTC. Protein sequence: CASGGAGFYNEQFF.